The entry below gives a single T cell receptor (beta chain) sequence along with its context. Per the authors' pipeline: Counts of nucleated cells, estimated from reference gene primer amplification, were obtained. TCRdb's table, derived via immunoSEQ multiplex PCR, lists solely in-frame clones and lacks some. V and J calls and clone size are as listed in that table; D and trimming were resolved from the DNA. The sample records approximately 190,000 clones, 70% to 90% being singletons. CDR3 length: 17 residues. V lost 7 bases, J lost 6 bases, and 27 bases lay in between. Germline loops: CDR1 LNHDA, CDR2 SQIVND (reference sequence). This sample stems from a study of blood T cell repertoires in COVID-19. Study background: The origin of the acute and convalescent COVID-19 samples was the United States, Italy and Spain. PBMCs, B-cell-depleted T cells, or T cells were the source of the cDNA or gDNA that made up the material.

The specimen sequenced was peripheral blood. The sequence came from a woman in her 40s who had recovered from COVID-19. The rearrangement uses TRBV19 and TRBJ1-1; D remains ambiguous. For the CDR3, the DNA is TGTGCCAGTACCAATCCAGAGGTCCCTCCGCTTTTCCCTGAAGCTTTCTTT. Translated, it gives CASTNPEVPPLFPEAFF.